This T cell receptor beta chain stems from a study of shared clonotypes between healthy human individuals. The CDR3 loop spans 16 amino acids. V was trimmed by 0 bases and J by 6 bases, leaving 17 bases between them. Germline values: CDR1 ENHRY, CDR2 SYGVKD. The assay was immunoSEQ multiplex PCR, and TCRdb's table has in-frame clones only and misses some. The sample includes 2,500,000 or so clones, roughly 90% of them seen just once. Only Caucasian adults living in Nashville, Tennessee made up the donor group. The gene calls are TRBV10-3 and TRBJ1-2; D may be TRBD1 (5 bases). Sequencing used naive CD4+ T cells from PBMCs. Subset described: CD45RA+ positively selected. The clonotype originates from a young man in good health. Some clones in this sample may be carry-over from other donors' samples. DNA for the CDR3: TGTGCCATCAGTGAGTCGATCTTCAGGGATGGGGATGGCTACACCTTC. Encoded protein: CAISESIFRDGDGYTF.